The sequence of this T cell receptor (beta chain) was determined in a study of shared T cell receptors in the human thymus (dated by TCRdb to 2020 to 2022). The study in broad terms: The study investigated the way shared, self-reactive T-cell receptor alpha chains are produced in the human thymus.

About this clone itself: What this receptor recognizes is not known. There are no base qualities to consult, and no much larger clone falls within one base.

Libraries were constructed by the immunoSEQ multiplex PCR assay. TCRdb's version of the immuneACCESS table is confined to in-frame rearrangements and falls short of the full clone set. An unresolved V gene accounts for under half of the shortfall where checked; the remainder is of unknown origin. Within this sample are some 700,000 clones, with 80% to 90% of them counted one time only. Together, the top ten hold 0.0095% to 0.011% of the sample. Reading from cysteine to phenylalanine, the CDR3 counts 15 amino acids. CDR3 DNA is the only sequence kept; it has 45 bases, read in frame from the first base. Compared with germline, V lacks 4 bases and J lacks 5 bases; bases without a gene match: 3. The germline V gene gives CDR1 as LGHNA and CDR2 as YSLEER. The same sample was also used in a study of human thymus T cells. From that second study: The donors were immunologically healthy infants in Finland who had open corrective cardiac surgery for congenital heart defects. Thymus tissue was collected as surgical resects that were removed during corrective cardiac surgery. V and J gene segment usage appeared biased in both thymic and peripheral blood repertoires. Highly overlapping thymic TCR repertoires among unrelated individuals were reported in the related research. The study described the TCR alpha and beta repertoires in roughly 8 infant thymus samples and a handful of matching peripheral blood samples. The infant donors were about 6 to 244 days old, and the cohort included six or seven males and a couple of females. After being mechanically released from the tissue, thymocytes were kept at -70 degrees C in pellets of roughly 8.5-34 million cells. A QIAsymphony instrument was used to extract genomic DNA from the frozen cell pellets. The immunoSEQ multiplex PCR assay was used to amplify the TCRB and TCRAD loci from a standardized quantity of quality-controlled genomic DNA. The amplicons spanned the V(D)J region and were long enough to cover the CDR3 and allow V and J genes to be identified. Through the commercial immunoSEQ service, the amplicons were sequenced on an Illumina platform. Primer bias and sequencing errors were corrected as previously described, and TCRAD and TCRB were defined on the basis of the IMGT database. Analysis of the repertoires was done with immunoSEQ Analyzer 3.0 and VDJTools and included basic statistics, V/J segment usage, diversity estimates, rarefaction and pairwise overlap. Diversity was estimated using the Chao1, ChaoE, Efron-Thisted, Shannon and inverse Simpson indices, and was also estimated on datasets down-sampled to the size of the smallest sample. For repertoire overlap, CDR3 nucleotide sequence, V gene and J gene had to match strictly, and clustering was done by Jaccard-based multidimensional scaling. On average, thymus samples gave 750,000 to 950,000 unique TCRB clonotypes, whereas blood samples gave some 84,000.

The chain employs TRBV4-3 and TRBJ2-2, with 11 junctional bases fitting TRBD2. This receptor was obtained from a girl under three years old with a congenital heart defect. Donor details come from another sample of the same person, matched by shared clones. Material: thymocytes. The CDR3 in this case is CASSRRLAGTGELFF. The DNA sequence is given as TGCGCCAGCAGCCGGAGACTAGCGGGGACCGGGGAGCTGTTTTTT.